This T cell receptor beta chain was obtained from a study of T cell responses to AZD1222 COVID-19 vaccine. The study's findings and limits: Two AZD1222 doses significantly raised spike-specific TCR breadth and depth over controls. Spike as a whole was targeted by vaccine-associated CD4 TCRs, dominant at 160-218 and 743-854. The donors showed a predominance of white British ancestry and of females, with possible underestimation of clonal diversity.

J was trimmed by 4 bases and V by 6 bases; bases with no gene match: 7. This CDR3 has 14 residues. Germline CDR1 is MDHEN and CDR2 is SYDVKM. Produced via immunoSEQ multiplex PCR; TCRdb's table is partial and in-frame only. The data show 80,000 to 95,000 clones, roughly 80% seen once. As regards this clone: Its antigen is not identified.

The origin of this receptor is an adult in good health. The sample in question was peripheral blood, obtained on day 0 of AZD1222 vaccination. The genes are TRBV28 and TRBJ1-1; 8 bases match TRBD1. The chain's CDR3 is CASRTQQGGTEAFF. The CDR3 region has the DNA TGTGCCAGCAGGACCCAACAGGGGGGCACTGAAGCTTTCTTT. Combining the CDR3 with reference TRBV28 and TRBJ1-1 gives the whole variable domain DVKVTQSSRYLVKRTGEKVFLECVQDMDHENMFWYRQDPGLGLRLIYFSYDVKMKEKGDIPEGYSVSREKKERFSLILESASTNQTSMYLCASRTQQGGTEAFFGQGTRLTVV.